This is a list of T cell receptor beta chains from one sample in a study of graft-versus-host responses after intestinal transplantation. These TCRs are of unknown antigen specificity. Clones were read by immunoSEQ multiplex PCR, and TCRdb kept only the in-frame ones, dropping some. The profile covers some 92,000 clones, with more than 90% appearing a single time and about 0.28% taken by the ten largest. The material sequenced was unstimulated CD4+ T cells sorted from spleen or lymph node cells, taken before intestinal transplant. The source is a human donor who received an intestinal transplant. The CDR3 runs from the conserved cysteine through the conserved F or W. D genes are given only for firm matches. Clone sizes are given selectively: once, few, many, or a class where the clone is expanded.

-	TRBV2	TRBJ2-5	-	TGTGCCAGCAGCGATGGACGGTGGGGGACCCAGTACTTC	CASSDGRWGTQYF
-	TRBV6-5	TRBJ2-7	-	TGTGCCAGCAGTGCGAAAACGATGAACTACGAGCAGTACTTC	CASSAKTMNYEQYF
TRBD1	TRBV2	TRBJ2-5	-	TGTGCCAGCAGTGTCGGACAGGGTTTAAAGACCCAGTACTTC	CASSVGQGLKTQYF
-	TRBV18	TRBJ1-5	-	TGTGCCAGCTCATCCTCCTCAGGGGCGAGGAGCAATCAGCCCCAGCATTTT	CASSSSSGARSNQPQHF
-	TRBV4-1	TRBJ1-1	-	TGCGCCAGCAGCCAGCCACAGGTGTTTGAAGCTTTCTTT	CASSQPQVFEAFF
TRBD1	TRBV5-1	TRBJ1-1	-	TGCGCCAGCAGCTGGGACAGCCGGGACACTGAAGCTTTCTTT	CASSWDSRDTEAFF
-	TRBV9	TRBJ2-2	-	TGTGCCAGCAGCGAGTCCGGGCCCTCCACCGGGGAGCTGTTTTTT	CASSESGPSTGELFF
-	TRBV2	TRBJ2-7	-	TGTGCCAGCCATGCAGGGAACTCCTACGAGCAGTACTTC	CASHAGNSYEQYF
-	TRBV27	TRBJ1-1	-	TGTGCCAGCAGTTCCAGGGTACTCAGGGCACAAAACACTGAAGCTTTCTTT	CASSSRVLRAQNTEAFF
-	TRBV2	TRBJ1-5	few	TGTGCCAGCAGTGTCCGGGGAGTAGGTCAGCCCCAGCATTTT	CASSVRGVGQPQHF
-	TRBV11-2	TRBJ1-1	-	TGTGCCAGCAGCTCATTGGGGCCTGAAGCTTTCTTT	CASSSLGPEAFF
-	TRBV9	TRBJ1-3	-	TGTGCCAGCAGCCTACAGGGACTAGCCATCTCTGGAAACACCATATATTTT	CASSLQGLAISGNTIYF
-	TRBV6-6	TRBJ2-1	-	TGTGCCAGCATCCCGGATCAGCTAGGGAGGAATGAGCAGTTCTTC	CASIPDQLGRNEQFF
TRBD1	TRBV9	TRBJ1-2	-	TGTGCCAGCAGCCCCGGCTGGGTGGACAGGGGGCAAGGCTACACCTTC	CASSPGWVDRGQGYTF
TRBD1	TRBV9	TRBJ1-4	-	TGTGCCAGCAGCGCGGGGACAGCTTCAACTAATGAAAAACTGTTTTTT	CASSAGTASTNEKLFF
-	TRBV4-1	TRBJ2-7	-	TGCGCCAGCAGCCAAGCCTGGGGCAGGGTGGCCTCGGACGAGCAGTACTTC	CASSQAWGRVASDEQYF
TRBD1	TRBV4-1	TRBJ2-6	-	TGCGCCAGCAGCCAAGTGGAGACAGGGGGCTCTGGGGCCAACATCCTGACTTTC	CASSQVETGGSGANILTF
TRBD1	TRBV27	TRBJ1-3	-	TGTGCCAGCAGTTTATCGGGACAGGGGGCTGGAAACACCATATATTTT	CASSLSGQGAGNTIYF
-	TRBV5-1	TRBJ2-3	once	TGCGCCAGCACCACGGCCCCCCCTTACACAGATACGCAGTATTTT	CASTTAPPYTDTQYF
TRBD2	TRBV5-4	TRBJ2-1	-	TGTGCCAGCAGCTTGGCCAAACTAGCGGGGGACCACAATGAGCAGTTCTTC	CASSLAKLAGDHNEQFF
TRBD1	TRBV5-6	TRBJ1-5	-	TGTGCCAGCAGCAGAATCGGACAGGGAGGGCAGCCCCAGCATTTT	CASSRIGQGGQPQHF
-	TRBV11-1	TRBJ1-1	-	TGTGCCAGCAGCTCGCGGACAACCAACACTGAAGCTTTCTTT	CASSSRTTNTEAFF
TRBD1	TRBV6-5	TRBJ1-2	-	TGTGCCAGCCGAAATTCCGGGACAGGCTATGGCTACACCTTC	CASRNSGTGYGYTF
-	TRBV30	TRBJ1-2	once	TGTGCCTGGAGTGTAAAGGGGAGAAGCTATGGCTACACCTTC	CAWSVKGRSYGYTF
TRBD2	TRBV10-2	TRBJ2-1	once	TGCGCCAGCAGTGATCGACTAGCCACCCCTTACAATGAGCAGTTCTTC	CASSDRLATPYNEQFF
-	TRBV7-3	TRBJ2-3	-	TGTGCCAGCAGCTCCCCTACCGGCGGTTCTAGCACAGATACGCAGTATTTT	CASSSPTGGSSTDTQYF
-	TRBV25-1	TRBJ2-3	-	TGTGCCGGCAGTGAACCGTTCAACAGGGTTGATACGCAGTATTTT	CAGSEPFNRVDTQYF
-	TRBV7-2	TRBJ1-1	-	TGTGCCAGCAGCTTAAGGGCCGGAACAGGGAGCCAAGCTTTCTTT	CASSLRAGTGSQAFF
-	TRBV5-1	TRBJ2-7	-	TGCGCCAGCAGCCTCGCATTCCGGGGTGACGAGCAGTACTTC	CASSLAFRGDEQYF
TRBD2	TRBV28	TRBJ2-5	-	TGTGCCAGCAGTTATGAGGGGACTAGCGGAAAACAACAAGAGACCCAGTACTTC	CASSYEGTSGKQQETQYF
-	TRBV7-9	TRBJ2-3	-	TGTGCCAGCAGCGCCACAGGAGATACGCAGTATTTT	CASSATGDTQYF
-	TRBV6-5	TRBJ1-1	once	TGTGCCAGCGGTAGGGCGGTGGGCACTGAAGCTTTCTTT	CASGRAVGTEAFF
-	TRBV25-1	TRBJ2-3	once	TGTGCCAGCAGTGATCCCATGGCAGATACGCAGTATTTT	CASSDPMADTQYF
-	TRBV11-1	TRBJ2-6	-	TGTGCCAGCAGCCTCCCCTCAGGGAGAACTGGGGCCAACGTCCTGACTTTC	CASSLPSGRTGANVLTF
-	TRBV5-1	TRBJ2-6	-	TGCGCCAGCAGCCCCGGCCCCCCAGGGAGTGGGGCCAACGTCCTGACTTTC	CASSPGPPGSGANVLTF
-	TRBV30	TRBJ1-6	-	TGTGCCTGGAGTGTACGGGAGCCCCTCCACTTT	CAWSVREPLHF
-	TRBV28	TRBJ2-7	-	TGTGCCAGCAGTTTATGGGGTAGCGTGAGATCTCACGAGCAGTACTTC	CASSLWGSVRSHEQYF